This TCR beta chain was identified during a study of OX40 agonist ivuxolimab in advanced cancers. In the case of this clone: Its specificity is not known.

CDR1 is MGHDK, CDR2 SYGVNS, per germline. Trimming stripped 3 bases from V and 2 bases from J, with 17 bases between. The CDR3 consists of 16 residues. Data came from immunoSEQ multiplex PCR; TCRdb stores just in-frame clones and leaves some out. Found here are around 23,000 clones, approximately 90% of them singletons; the top ten hold around a quarter. Whole-study findings and limits: Circulating CD4+ and CD8+ T cells showed clonal expansion by week 6 at 0.1 to 3.0 mg/kg. In the 0.1-3.0 mg/kg groups, partial responders showed among the lowest expansion. Researchers did not establish what antigens the expanded peripheral T cells target.

This sequence originates from an adult with an advanced solid tumor such as melanoma, head and neck, liver or kidney cancer. Sequences were derived from CD4+ or CD8+ T cells sorted from blood, sampled in a trial of the OX40 agonist ivuxolimab. The rearrangement joins TRBV25-1 to TRBJ2-7, with D perhaps given as TRBD1 or TRBD2 (6 bases each). CDR3 nucleotide sequence: TGTGCCAGCAGTGACGCCTCCAGGGGAGGACCCTACGAGCAGTACTTC. Its translation is CASSDASRGGPYEQYF.